This T cell receptor beta chain was recorded in a study of T cell repertoires in cytomegalovirus infection. About the study: Newly reported HLA-C-restricted and thoroughly characterized HLA-B-restricted CMV epitopes were employed. Carrying CMV and the relevant HLA type showed in public TCR beta signatures.

TCRdb independently ran MiXCR on the reads; one entry per CDR3 protein. The table shows 700,000 to 850,000 distinct CDR3 sequences, with less than 35% occurring only once. Remarks on this clonotype: The antigen remains unidentified. A junction boundary mismatches the germline segment, possibly from a read error.

Whole-study findings and limits: The response measured ex vivo was dominated by TCR beta clonotypes (HLA-C-restricted and CMV-specific). Accumulated public TCR beta family frequency recognized individuals carrying CMV together with the relevant HLA.

The CDR3 sequence is 14 residues long. Germline V CDR1 and CDR2: SGHAT, FQNNGV. The chain combines TRBV11-2 with TRBJ2-5; 8 bases map to TRBD2. This clonotype was sampled from a human donor in good health (CMV status not recorded). Some clones in this sample may be carry-over from other donors' samples. The input for sequencing was cultured CD8+ T cells from PBMCs, taken from culture after CMV antigen stimulation. As DNA, the CDR3 is TGTGTCAGCACCATGAGCGGGGGCTCAGAGACCCAGTACTTC. The encoded protein is CVSTMSGGSETQYF.